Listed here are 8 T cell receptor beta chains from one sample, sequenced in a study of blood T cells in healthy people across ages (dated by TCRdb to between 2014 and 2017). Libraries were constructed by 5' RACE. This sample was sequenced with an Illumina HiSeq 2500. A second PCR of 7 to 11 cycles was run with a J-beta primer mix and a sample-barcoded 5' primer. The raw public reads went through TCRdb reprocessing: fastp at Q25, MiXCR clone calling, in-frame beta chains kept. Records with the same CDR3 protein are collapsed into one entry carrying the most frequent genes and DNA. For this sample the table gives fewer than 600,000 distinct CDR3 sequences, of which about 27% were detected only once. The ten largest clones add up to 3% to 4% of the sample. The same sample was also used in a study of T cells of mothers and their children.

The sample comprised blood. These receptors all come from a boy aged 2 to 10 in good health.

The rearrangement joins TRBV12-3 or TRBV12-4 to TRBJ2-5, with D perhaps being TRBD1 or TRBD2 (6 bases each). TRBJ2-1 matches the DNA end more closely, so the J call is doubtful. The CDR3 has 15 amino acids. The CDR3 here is CASSPLGGSGNEQFF. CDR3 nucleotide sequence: TGTGCCAGCAGCCCCCTAGGGGGGAGTGGCAATGAGCAGTTCTTC.

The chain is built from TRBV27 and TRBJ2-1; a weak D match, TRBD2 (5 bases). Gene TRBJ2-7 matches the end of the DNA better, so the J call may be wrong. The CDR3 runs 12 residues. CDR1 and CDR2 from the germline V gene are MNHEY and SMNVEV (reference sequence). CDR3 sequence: CASRRADGEQYF. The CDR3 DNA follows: TGTGCCAGCAGGCGGGCCGATGGGGAGCAGTACTTC.

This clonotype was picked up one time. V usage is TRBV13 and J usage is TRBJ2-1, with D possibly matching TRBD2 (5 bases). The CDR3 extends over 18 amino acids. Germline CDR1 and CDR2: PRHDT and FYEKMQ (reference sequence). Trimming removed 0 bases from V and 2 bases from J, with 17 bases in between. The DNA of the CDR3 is TGTGCCAGCAGCTTAGGAGAAGGACTCCCGACCCCCTACAATGAGCAGTTCTTC. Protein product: CASSLGEGLPTPYNEQFF. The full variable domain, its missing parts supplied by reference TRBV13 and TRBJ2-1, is AAGVIQSPRHLIKEKRETATLKCYPIPRHDTVYWYQQGPGQDPQFLISFYEKMQSDKGSIPDRFSAQQFSDYHSELNMSSLELGDSALYFCASSLGEGLPTPYNEQFFGPGTRLTVL.

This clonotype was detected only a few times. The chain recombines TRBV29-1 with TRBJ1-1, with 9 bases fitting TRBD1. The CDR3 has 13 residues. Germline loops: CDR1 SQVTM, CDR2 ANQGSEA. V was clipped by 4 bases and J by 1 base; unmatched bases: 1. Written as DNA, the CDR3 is TGCAGCGTTGCGACAGGGGGGAACACTGAAGCTTTCTTT. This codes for CSVATGGNTEAFF.

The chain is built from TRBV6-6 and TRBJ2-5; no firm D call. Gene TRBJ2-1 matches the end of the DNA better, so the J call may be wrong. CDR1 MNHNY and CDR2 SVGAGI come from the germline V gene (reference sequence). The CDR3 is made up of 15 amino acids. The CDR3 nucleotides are TGTGCCAGCAGTTACAGCAGAGAGCTCAGGAATGAGCAGTTCTTC. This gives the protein CASSYSRELRNEQFF.

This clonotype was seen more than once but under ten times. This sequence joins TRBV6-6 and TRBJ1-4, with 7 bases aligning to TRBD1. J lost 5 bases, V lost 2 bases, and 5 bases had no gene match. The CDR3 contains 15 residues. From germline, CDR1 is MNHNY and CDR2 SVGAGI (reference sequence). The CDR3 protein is CASSYRGRNNEKLFF. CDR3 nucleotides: TGTGCCAGCAGTTACAGGGGGCGAAACAATGAAAAACTGTTTTTT.

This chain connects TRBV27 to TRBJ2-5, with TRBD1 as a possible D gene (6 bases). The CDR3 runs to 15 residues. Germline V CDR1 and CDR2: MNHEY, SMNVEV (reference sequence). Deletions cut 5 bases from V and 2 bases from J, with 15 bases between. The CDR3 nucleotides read TGTGCCAGCAGTGACAACAGGGTTCGGCAAGAGACCCAGTACTTC. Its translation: CASSDNRVRQETQYF.

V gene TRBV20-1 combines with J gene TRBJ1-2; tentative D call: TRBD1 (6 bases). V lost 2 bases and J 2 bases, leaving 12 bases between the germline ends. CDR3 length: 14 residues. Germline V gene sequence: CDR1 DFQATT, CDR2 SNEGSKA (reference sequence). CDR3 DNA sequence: TGCAGTGCTAGACGACAGGACCTCAACTATGGCTACACCTTC. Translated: CSARRQDLNYGYTF.